Listed below are T cell receptor beta chains from one sample, sequenced in a study of PD-1 blockade in classical Hodgkin lymphoma. The assay was immunoSEQ multiplex PCR, and TCRdb's table has in-frame clones only and misses some. The sample records about 110,000 clones, roughly 87% being singletons. This specimen consisted of peripheral blood mononuclear cells (PBMCs), obtained before the second cycle of nivolumab. All receptors derive from a human donor with classical Hodgkin lymphoma. Each CDR3 is given with its conserved first and last residue. D genes are given only for firm matches. Clone size is given for some rows only: seen once, a few or many times, or a class if the clone is expanded.

abundance	d_gene	v_gene	j_gene	CDR3nt	CDR3aa
.	.	TRBV2	TRBJ1-6	TGTGCCAGCAGTGATGGACAACCGACAGTTAATAATTCACCCCTCCACTTT	CASSDGQPTVNNSPLHF
.	.	TRBV2	TRBJ1-3	TGTGCCAGCAGTGAGTTTCGGGGGCTTGGATCTGGAAACACCATATATTTT	CASSEFRGLGSGNTIYF
.	.	TRBV27	TRBJ2-3	TGTGCCAGCAGTTTAGGGTTCACAGATACGCAGTATTTT	CASSLGFTDTQYF
once	.	TRBV27	TRBJ2-1	TGTGCCAGCAGTTTACTGTCGAGCCGGGAATACGAGAGCTCCTACAATGAGCAGTTCTTC	CASSLLSSREYESSYNEQFF
.	.	TRBV4-3	TRBJ2-2	TGCGCCAGCAGCCAAGAACAGGGAGGCGGGGAGCTGTTTTTT	CASSQEQGGGELFF
.	.	TRBV6-1	TRBJ2-2	TGTGCCAGCAGTGAATTGCGACTCACCGGGGAGCTGTTTTTT	CASSELRLTGELFF
.	TRBD1	TRBV9	TRBJ2-5	TGTGCCAGCAGCGCCCGCACAGGGGTTGAGACCCAGTACTTC	CASSARTGVETQYF
.	.	TRBV28	TRBJ1-1	TGTGCCAGCAGTTTAGGAAGGTCCATGAACACTGAAGCTTTCTTT	CASSLGRSMNTEAFF
.	TRBD1	TRBV7-9	TRBJ1-1	TGTGCCAGCAGCCTACAGGGGAGCACTGAAGCTTTCTTT	CASSLQGSTEAFF
.	.	TRBV5-6	TRBJ2-1	TGTGCCAGCAGCGCCACAGGGAACGAGCAGTTCTTC	CASSATGNEQFF
.	TRBD2	TRBV14	TRBJ2-5	TGTGCCAGCAGCCAACTTCTAGCGGCCACCTGGGAGACCCAGTACTTC	CASSQLLAATWETQYF
.	.	TRBV4-1	TRBJ2-7	TGCGCCAGCAGCCAAGAGGCGGGACGGAACTACGAGCAGTACTTC	CASSQEAGRNYEQYF
.	TRBD1	TRBV6-6	TRBJ1-6	TGTGCCAGCATCCCAGGGGGGAGGGCTAATTCACCCCTCCACTTT	CASIPGGRANSPLHF
.	.	TRBV2	TRBJ1-2	TGTGCCAGCAGTGGGGGGGTCGGAGCTAACTATGGCTACACCTTC	CASSGGVGANYGYTF
.	.	TRBV2	TRBJ2-1	TGTGCCAGCAGTGAACGACTGAGGAAACACAATGAGCAGTTCTTC	CASSERLRKHNEQFF
once	TRBD1	TRBV28	TRBJ1-2	TGTGCCAGCAGCCAGGACAGGGCCTATGGCTACACCTTC	CASSQDRAYGYTF
.	.	TRBV13	TRBJ2-2	TGTGCCAGCAGCTTAAAGCTAGAACTGAACACCGGGGAGCTGTTTTTT	CASSLKLELNTGELFF
.	.	TRBV7-6	TRBJ2-3	TGTGCCAGCAGCTTAGGTCAGCCGCACACAGATACGCAGTATTTT	CASSLGQPHTDTQYF
.	TRBD1	TRBV13	TRBJ2-7	TGTGCCAGCAGCCTGGGACAGGGGGACTACGAGCAGTACTTC	CASSLGQGDYEQYF
.	TRBD1	TRBV6-5	TRBJ1-2	TGTGCCAGCAGCCCGGACAGGGCGCTCGGCTATGGCTACACCTTC	CASSPDRALGYGYTF
.	.	TRBV5-8	TRBJ1-4	TGTGCCAGCAGCCGGGGAGACGCAACTAATGAAAAACTGTTTTTT	CASSRGDATNEKLFF
.	.	TRBV5-1	TRBJ2-1	TGCGCCAGCAGCTACTCCTGGCTTGACAATGAGCAGTTCTTC	CASSYSWLDNEQFF
.	TRBD1	TRBV6-5	TRBJ1-5	TGTGCCAGCAACTCCGGGACAGGTAATCAGCCCCAGCATTTT	CASNSGTGNQPQHF
.	TRBD1	TRBV6-4	TRBJ1-3	TGTGCCAGCAGTACAGGGGCTGGAAACACCATATATTTT	CASSTGAGNTIYF
.	.	TRBV29-1	TRBJ1-4	TGCAGCGTTGCCCGGGGGAATGAAAAACTGTTTTTT	CSVARGNEKLFF
.	.	TRBV11-2	TRBJ1-1	TGTGCCAGCAGCTTAGATACAGGGCCTAACACTGAAGCTTTCTTT	CASSLDTGPNTEAFF
.	.	TRBV10-2	TRBJ2-7	TGCGCCAGCCACCTGGGGAGCGAGCAGTACTTC	CASHLGSEQYF
.	.	TRBV11-2	TRBJ2-6	TGTGCCAGCAGCTCTAGGGGCTCTGGGGCCAACGTCCTGACTTTC	CASSSRGSGANVLTF
.	.	TRBV30	TRBJ2-7	TGTGCCTGGAGTGCCCGGGAGTTTTCGGGGGTACGCGAGCAGTACTTC	CAWSAREFSGVREQYF
few	TRBD2	TRBV7-9	TRBJ2-3	TGTGCCAGCAGCCCGGGGGGGGGTTCTCGGGCAGATACGCAGTATTTT	CASSPGGGSRADTQYF
.	.	TRBV6-1	TRBJ1-1	TGTGCCAGCAGTCCAACAGCGAACACTGAAGCTTTCTTT	CASSPTANTEAFF
.	.	TRBV30	TRBJ1-1	TGTGCCTGGAGTAATACTGGTACAATAAAATCCGGGGCTTTCTTT	CAWSNTGTIKSGAFF
.	.	TRBV27	TRBJ1-2	TGTGCCAGCAGTTATGCCGGAAATTTCTATGGCTACACCTTC	CASSYAGNFYGYTF
.	TRBD1	TRBV18	TRBJ1-2	TGTGCCAGCTCACCATCGCTAGACAGGGCCGGATATGGCTACACCTTC	CASSPSLDRAGYGYTF
.	.	TRBV28	TRBJ1-5	TGTGCCAGCAGTTTCGACGACAGCAATCAGCCCCAGCATTTT	CASSFDDSNQPQHF
.	.	TRBV11-2	TRBJ2-5	TGTGCCAGCAGCTTAGATAGGGCATTACAGGGTTTCCAAGAGACCCAGTACTTC	CASSLDRALQGFQETQYF
.	TRBD2	TRBV19	TRBJ2-1	TGTGCCAGTAGTATTACTAGCGGTTACAATGAGCAGTTCTTC	CASSITSGYNEQFF
.	TRBD1	TRBV19	TRBJ2-1	TGTGCCAGTAGTATGCCGGGACAGGGTGCTAATGAGCAGTTCTTC	CASSMPGQGANEQFF
.	.	TRBV29-1	TRBJ2-7	TGCAGCGTCGCCCTCGGGGGCCGCTACGAGCAGTACTTC	CSVALGGRYEQYF
.	.	TRBV29-1	TRBJ1-1	TGCAGCGTTGAAGATCTTATAGCATTTAGGAGCACTGAAGCTTTCTTT	CSVEDLIAFRSTEAFF
.	TRBD1	TRBV6-1	TRBJ1-2	TGTGCCAGCATCCGGACAGGGGCGACTTATGGCTACACCTTC	CASIRTGATYGYTF
.	.	TRBV28	TRBJ2-5	TGTGCCAGCAGGTCTCACAGGTGGGAGACCCAGTACTTC	CASRSHRWETQYF
few	.	TRBV28	TRBJ1-4	TGTGCCAGCAGGCCAACAAGCGAAAAACTGTTTTTT	CASRPTSEKLFF
.	.	TRBV9	TRBJ2-1	TGTGCCAGCAGCGCGTCCGGGAGTACCTTCTACAATGAGCAGTTCTTC	CASSASGSTFYNEQFF
once	.	TRBV5-5	TRBJ2-7	TGTGCCAGCAGCTTGTTTGGTAGCGTCGGCGAGCAGTACTTC	CASSLFGSVGEQYF
.	.	TRBV5-6	TRBJ1-2	TGTGCCAGCAGCTTGTTACCGGATTATGGCTACACCTTC	CASSLLPDYGYTF
.	TRBD2	TRBV11-3	TRBJ2-3	TGTGCCAGCAGCTTAGGGTTTTCGGGAGGGCCAAGAGATACGCAGTATTTT	CASSLGFSGGPRDTQYF
.	.	TRBV9	TRBJ2-7	TGTGCCAGCAGCGTAGAGGCGGGAAGGCCCTACGAGCAGTACTTC	CASSVEAGRPYEQYF
once	TRBD2	TRBV5-1	TRBJ2-5	TGCGCCAGCAGCTTGGGAAGCGGGACTTTCGAAGAGACCCAGTACTTC	CASSLGSGTFEETQYF
.	.	TRBV6-1	TRBJ1-2	TGTGCCAGCAGTGAAGCGGGAGTGGGAGGCTACACCTTC	CASSEAGVGGYTF
.	TRBD1	TRBV5-6	TRBJ1-4	TGTGCCAGCAGCTTAACCGGGACAGGGGGTGAAAAACTGTTTTTT	CASSLTGTGGEKLFF
.	.	TRBV28	TRBJ1-2	TGTGCCAGCAGTTTTCGTAGGACCAGCCCCTATGGCTACACCTTC	CASSFRRTSPYGYTF